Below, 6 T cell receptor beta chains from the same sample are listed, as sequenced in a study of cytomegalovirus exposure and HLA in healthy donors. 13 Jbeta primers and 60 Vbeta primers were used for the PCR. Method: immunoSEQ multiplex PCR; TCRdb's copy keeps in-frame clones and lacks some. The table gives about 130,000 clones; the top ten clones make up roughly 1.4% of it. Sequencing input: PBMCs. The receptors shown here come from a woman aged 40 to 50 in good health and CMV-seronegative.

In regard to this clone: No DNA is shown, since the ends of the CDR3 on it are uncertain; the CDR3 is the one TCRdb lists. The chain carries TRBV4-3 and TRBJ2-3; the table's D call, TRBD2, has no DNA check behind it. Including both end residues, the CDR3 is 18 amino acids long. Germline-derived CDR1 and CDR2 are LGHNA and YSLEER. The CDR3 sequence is CASSQTSAAGGRTDTQYF.

The CDR3 bases are TGTGCCAGTAGTCGGGACAGGGGTTGGGCTTTCTTT. Protein: CASSRDRGWAFF. The chain combines TRBV19 with TRBJ1-1, with 10 bases lining up with TRBD1. Germline CDR1 LNHDA, CDR2 SQIVND (reference sequence). The CDR3 has 12 residues. The trim removed 5 bases at V and 11 bases at J, leaving 5 bases unmatched. The full variable domain, rest sourced from reference TRBV19 and TRBJ1-1, is DGGITQSPKYLFRKEGQNVTLSCEQNLNHDAMYWYRQDPGQGLRLIYYSQIVNDFQKGDIAEGYSVSREKKESFPLTVTSAQKNPTAFYLCASSRDRGWAFFGQGTRLTVV.

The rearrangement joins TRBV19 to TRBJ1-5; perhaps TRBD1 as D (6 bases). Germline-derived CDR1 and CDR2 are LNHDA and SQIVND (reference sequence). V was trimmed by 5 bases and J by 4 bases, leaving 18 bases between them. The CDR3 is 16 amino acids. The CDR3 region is CASSPQGQGTNQPQHF. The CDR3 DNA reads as TGTGCCAGTAGTCCCCAGGGTCAGGGGACAAATCAGCCCCAGCATTTT. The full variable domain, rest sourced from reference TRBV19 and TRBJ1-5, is DGGITQSPKYLFRKEGQNVTLSCEQNLNHDAMYWYRQDPGQGLRLIYYSQIVNDFQKGDIAEGYSVSREKKESFPLTVTSAQKNPTAFYLCASSPQGQGTNQPQHFGDGTRLSIL.

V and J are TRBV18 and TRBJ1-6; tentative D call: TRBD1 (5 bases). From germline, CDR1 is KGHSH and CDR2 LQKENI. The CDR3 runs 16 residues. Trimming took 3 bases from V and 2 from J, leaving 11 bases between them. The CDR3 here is CASSPDSRTYNSPLHF. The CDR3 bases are TGTGCCAGCTCACCCGACAGTAGAACCTATAATTCACCCCTCCACTTT. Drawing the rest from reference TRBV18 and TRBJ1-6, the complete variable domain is NAGVMQNPRHLVRRRGQEARLRCSPMKGHSHVYWYRQLPEEGLKFMVYLQKENIIDESGMPKERFSAEFPKEGPSILRIQQVVRGDSAAYFCASSPDSRTYNSPLHFGNGTRLTVT.

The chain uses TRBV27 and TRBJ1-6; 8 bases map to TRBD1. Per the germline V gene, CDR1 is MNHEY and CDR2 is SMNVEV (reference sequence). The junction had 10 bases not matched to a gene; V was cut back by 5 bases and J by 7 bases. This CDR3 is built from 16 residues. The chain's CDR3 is CASSPWQGASNSPLHF. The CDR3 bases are TGTGCCAGCAGTCCATGGCAGGGGGCATCCAATTCACCCCTCCACTTT.

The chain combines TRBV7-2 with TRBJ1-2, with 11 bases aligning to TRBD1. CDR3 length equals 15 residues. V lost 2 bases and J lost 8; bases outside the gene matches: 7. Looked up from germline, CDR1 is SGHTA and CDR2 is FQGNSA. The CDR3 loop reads CASSLMGTGGAGYTF. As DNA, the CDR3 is TGTGCCAGCAGCTTAATGGGGACAGGGGGGGCAGGCTACACCTTC. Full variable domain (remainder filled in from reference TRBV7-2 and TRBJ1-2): GAGVSQSPSNKVTEKGKDVELRCDPISGHTALYWYRQSLGQGLEFLIYFQGNSAPDKSGLPSDRFSAERTGGSVSTLTIQRTQQEDSAVYLCASSLMGTGGAGYTFGSGTRLTVV.